This T cell receptor (beta chain) was recorded in a study of cytomegalovirus exposure and HLA in healthy donors (dated by TCRdb to 2016 to 2017). Background on the whole study: According to an earlier analysis of 450 to 650 of the donors, 150 million to 200 million T cells yielded 90 million to 130 million unique TCR beta sequences and less than 300 Gb of sequence data. An early release covering 550 to 700 HLA-typed donors comprised around 300 gigabases of sequencing data and roughly 86 million unique TCR sequences. Of the roughly 400 genotyped donors, around 81% fell in the genetic ancestry cluster associated with self-reported Caucasian donors. The aim of the study was to test whether cataloging public T cell receptors could identify signatures of past pathogen exposure. The study profiled the T cell repertoires of about 720 subjects by immunosequencing and related them to cytomegalovirus serostatus. A separate validation cohort of approximately 120 different subjects was used in addition to the 666-subject first cohort. High-throughput TCR immunosequencing, statistical association of individual TCRs with disease status, and machine learning were combined to predict cytomegalovirus infection status. To study patterns of TCR occurrence, a later analysis re-analyzed previously published TCR beta repertoires from hundreds of donors and added high-resolution HLA genotyping. In the later analysis, no new phenotypic data were used to find candidate immune exposures; instead, reliance was placed on TCR beta sequences and their occurrence across donors. An earlier analysis of roughly 580 of the donors used high-throughput TCR beta sequencing to judge whether each TCR beta V gene segment behaved as functional or pseudogenic. Alongside the repertoire data, information on donor age, sex, ethnicity and CMV serostatus was compiled. In a later genetic analysis, genome-wide SNP genotypes for about 65% of the roughly 700 donors were used, and that subset was treated as a discovery cohort. Every repertoire in the discovery cohort had been generated on one and the same sequencing platform. HLA typing included class I and class II loci at four-digit resolution. The number of typed donors differed by locus: roughly 629-630 for A, B, C, DRB1 and DQB1; 522 for DQA1; 600 to 610 for DPA1; and about 450 for DPB1. Because of strong linkage in the cohort, 4 to 6 DR-DQ haplotypes were treated as single units for association and clustering. Among 300 to 500 genotyped donors of the cohort, an average of roughly 230,000 unique TCR beta nucleotide sequences was sequenced per donor, of which 15% to 20% were non-productive. The study at large found these results: A later analysis found that most CMV-associated TCR beta chains appeared HLA-restricted, with HLA associations seemingly driven largely by CMV exposure. The only immune exposure information available for the cohort was CMV serostatus. A later analysis associated 16,951 TCR beta sequences with specific HLA alleles at a false discovery rate of 0.05. In the study, approximately 160 TCR beta chains were listed as associated with cytomegalovirus. The classifier was reported to diagnose cytomegalovirus status with high specificity and sensitivity in both the original cohort and the validation cohort. Because counts were too low, approximately 18 rarely observed V segments, including chromosome 9 orphons, were excluded from the earlier analysis of roughly 580 of the donors. Correlated functional status among segregating V segments might be attributable to linkage disequilibrium, but an unknown experimental factor could not be ruled out. An earlier analysis of around 500 of the donors showed that most TCR beta V segments appeared in productive rearrangements either about 87% or about 30% of the time, which broadly matched IMGT annotations. In a later analysis, TCR association rates were found to vary across HLA loci, with the most associated TCRs seen for DRB1 alleles and the fewest for HLA-C alleles. A later analysis found that HLA-associated TCR beta chains were more clonally expanded and had lower generation probabilities than equally common non-associated chains. Roughly uniform sequencing depth across donors was assumed in presence/absence analyses, although this assumption may not hold. An association between a missense DCLRE1C variant and V-gene and J-gene trimming of TCR beta chains was found in a later genetic analysis and replicated in an independent cohort. Because some donors lacked HLA typing at each locus, the association tests relied only on the typed subset. In a later genetic analysis, fewer N-insertions in productive TCRs were reported among donors in an Asian-associated ancestry cluster than the 666-donor mean. In a later analysis, several top co-occurrence clusters were reported to appear linked to parvovirus B19, influenza, CMV and Epstein-Barr virus. When HLA alleles, especially DR and DQ, strongly co-occurred, attributing TCR associations to individual alleles was difficult. A few of the identified cytomegalovirus-associated TCR beta chains were confirmed in vitro to be specific for cytomegalovirus antigens. Most TCR sequences were observed very rarely across donors, whereas some public TCRs were present in many individuals. Only TCR beta chains were sequenced in this cohort, and the absence of alpha or paired-chain data limited detectable features. A cluster of highly shared sequence variants was judged likely to be a technical artifact of the sequencing pipeline. The 87-base-pair reads could not distinguish some IMGT-functional V segments, including TRBV6-2 and TRBV6-3, so those segments were excluded. It was suggested by the authors that the approach could potentially be generalized to other disease states and immunological phenotypes. A further reported finding was that TCR beta sequences accurately predicted the HLA-A and HLA-B alleles for most subjects in the first cohort.

The cohort comprised some 730 healthy bone marrow donors. At the time of sampling, all cohort members were nominally healthy, though unrecorded immune exposures were likely present. The donor tested CMV seronegative and was one of the 352 seronegative cohort members. Each donor provided a peripheral blood sample, and peripheral blood mononuclear cells were used for TCR beta sequencing. Genomic DNA extraction from the blood cell samples was performed with the Qiagen DNeasy Blood Extraction Kit. Receptors were amplified or captured by the immunoSEQ multiplex PCR assay. For the multiplex PCR, a mixture combining 60 forward primers for TCR Vbeta segments and 13 reverse primers for TCR Jbeta segments was used. A multiplex PCR assay on genomic DNA amplified the CDR3 region of rearranged TCR beta genes. The Illumina HiSeq System was used to sequence the amplified TCR beta libraries as 87-base-pair reads. The authors processed their data as follows. In a later analysis, some 80 million unique TCR beta chains were counted across the 500 to 850 repertoires, and approximately 11 million of these chains were shared by at least two donors. Raw reads were error-corrected and collapsed into unique sequences with a nearest-neighbor algorithm that merged closely related sequences to remove PCR and sequencing errors. Alignment of CDR3 sequences to IMGT reference sequences was used to assign V, D and J gene segments. For a sequence to be retained, a match of at least six nucleotides to both a V gene segment and a J gene segment was required. A rearrangement counted as productive if the CDR3 had no stop codons and remained in frame with V and J, and every other rearrangement counted as non-productive. Following IMGT convention, CDR3 was defined as the stretch from the second conserved V-encoded cysteine to the conserved J-encoded phenylalanine. Sequences without an unambiguous match to a single V gene segment were excluded from the earlier analysis of several hundred of the donors. An earlier analysis of 450 to 650 of the donors called V segments functional above 56.7% productive rearrangements and segregating when the between-donor standard deviation exceeded 5%. To diagnose cytomegalovirus status from the catalog of TCR beta chain sequences, a statistical classification framework was built. In a later analysis, TCR nucleotide sequences were compared against IMGT/GENE-DB human TR gene sequences so that V and J genes could be assigned. The TCRdist pipeline was used in a later analysis to assign CDR3 sequences and most-parsimonious VDJ recombination scenarios. A later analysis defined each TCR beta chain by its CDR3 amino acid sequence plus V-gene family, and excluded reads lacking a unique V-gene family. A later analysis removed 592 highly shared, low-generation-probability nucleotide sequences to deal with suspected cross-contamination and a sequencing artifact. In a later analysis, a clonal expansion index was calculated for each public chain from normalized within-repertoire ranks of inferred template counts. Generation probabilities in a later analysis came from a VDJ recombination model fitted to out-of-frame rearrangements, and those results were checked against IGoR. In a later analysis, hypergeometric tests were used to score TCR-TCR, TCR-HLA and TCR-CMV co-occurrence, with a repertoire-size bias correction applied to TCR pairs. To estimate false discovery rates, a later analysis permuted the HLA or CMV assignments 20 times. A later analysis grouped co-occurring TCRs with DBSCAN, adding TCRdist sequence similarity when clustering within HLA-allele-positive subsets. Repertoires with fewer than 30,000 or more than 120,000 public chains, plus five repertoires with anomalous nucleotide sharing, were excluded from co-occurrence clustering. TCRdb provides this immuneACCESS table in a form limited to in-frame rearrangements. Some clones are lacking; in checked studies, under half of them reflect an unresolved V gene, and why the rest are absent is not known. The D gene and trimming were derived from the DNA, and the V and J assignments and clone size from that table. Present in this sample are 120,000 to 150,000 clones, around 90% of which were seen just once. The biggest ten clones account for roughly 0.5% of the sample.

From its cysteine to its phenylalanine, the CDR3 spans 13 amino acids. The only DNA kept is the CDR3, 39 bases in frame from the first base. V and J lose 7 bases and 0 bases, and a span of 9 bases separates them. Sequences MNHEY (CDR1) and SVGAGI (CDR2) are obtained from the germline V gene. On this clone: The antigen this receptor binds is unknown. Base quality data are lacking; no much larger clone is found one base away.

The V and J segments used are TRBV6-5 and TRBJ1-1, with the D gene not confidently named. The sequencing input was PBMCs. The sequence came from a woman aged 40 to 50 in good health and CMV-seronegative. The DNA sequence follows: TGTGCCAGCAAAACAGCTCTGAACACTGAAGCTTTCTTT. Its protein reads: CASKTALNTEAFF.